The rows below give T cell receptor beta chains drawn from one sample of a study of OX40 agonist ivuxolimab in advanced cancers. Profiled with immunoSEQ multiplex PCR; TCRdb holds only in-frame clones, not every one. The sample consists of fewer than 90,000 clones, 65% to 90% of them appearing once. The source material was CD4+ or CD8+ T cells sorted from blood, sampled in a trial of the OX40 agonist ivuxolimab. These receptors were collected from an adult with an advanced solid tumor such as melanoma, head and neck, liver or kidney cancer. Both conserved end residues are part of each CDR3. D genes are given only for firm matches. Clone size is given for some rows only: seen once, a few or many times, or a class if the clone is expanded.

j_gene	v_gene	abundance	d_gene	CDR3aa	CDR3nt
TRBJ1-3	TRBV29-1	.	.	CSVVDWDGASGNTIYF	TGCAGCGTTGTAGATTGGGATGGGGCGTCTGGAAACACCATATATTTT
TRBJ2-5	TRBV4-1	.	.	CASSQPERSETQYF	TGCGCCAGCAGCCAACCAGAGAGGTCCGAGACCCAGTACTTC
TRBJ2-4	TRBV5-4	.	TRBD2	CASSLGSGTPLAKNIQYF	TGTGCCAGCAGCTTGGGCAGCGGGACGCCCCTAGCCAAAAACATTCAGTACTTC
TRBJ2-3	TRBV6-6	.	TRBD2	CASSYRREATDTQYF	TGTGCCAGCAGTTATAGGCGGGAGGCGACAGATACGCAGTATTTT
TRBJ1-5	TRBV2	medium-sized	TRBD1	CASNTGGPQPQHF	TGTGCCAGCAATACAGGGGGCCCCCAGCCCCAGCATTTT
TRBJ2-3	TRBV5-1	.	.	CASSLGIGRTHTDTQYF	TGCGCCAGCAGCTTAGGTATCGGACGGACTCACACAGATACGCAGTATTTT
TRBJ1-2	TRBV5-5	.	.	CASSPKRDYGYTF	TGTGCCAGCAGCCCCAAAAGGGACTATGGCTACACCTTC
TRBJ1-2	TRBV30	.	.	CAWSVGGLGNYGYTF	TGTGCCTGGAGTGTAGGTGGCCTAGGTAACTATGGCTACACCTTC
TRBJ1-3	TRBV5-1	.	.	CASSLELPGSGNTIYF	TGCGCCAGCAGCTTGGAATTACCAGGCTCTGGAAACACCATATATTTT
TRBJ2-1	TRBV5-1	.	TRBD1	CASSSGTGISGYEQFF	TGCGCCAGCAGCTCCGGGACAGGGATCTCCGGGTATGAGCAGTTCTTC
TRBJ2-1	TRBV5-6	.	.	CASSLRGFRGEQFF	TGTGCCAGCAGCCTCCGAGGGTTCCGAGGGGAGCAGTTCTTC
TRBJ2-5	TRBV11-2	.	TRBD1	CASSLWTGVQETQYF	TGTGCCAGCAGCTTATGGACAGGGGTCCAAGAGACCCAGTACTTC
TRBJ1-4	TRBV30	.	.	CAWSPPYWGTHEKLFF	TGTGCCTGGAGTCCACCGTACTGGGGGACTCATGAAAAACTGTTTTTT
TRBJ1-3	TRBV6-4	.	TRBD1	CAYQQEMGTAEYSGNTIYF	TGTGCCTACCAGCAGGAAATGGGGACAGCCGAATACTCTGGAAACACCATATATTTT
TRBJ2-7	TRBV6-5	.	.	CASSRSTSRGEQYF	TGTGCCAGCAGTCGCTCTACGAGTCGGGGCGAGCAGTACTTC
TRBJ1-2	TRBV28	.	TRBD1	CASSYRDRVRLGYTF	TGTGCCAGCAGTTACCGGGACAGGGTCCGTTTGGGCTACACCTTC